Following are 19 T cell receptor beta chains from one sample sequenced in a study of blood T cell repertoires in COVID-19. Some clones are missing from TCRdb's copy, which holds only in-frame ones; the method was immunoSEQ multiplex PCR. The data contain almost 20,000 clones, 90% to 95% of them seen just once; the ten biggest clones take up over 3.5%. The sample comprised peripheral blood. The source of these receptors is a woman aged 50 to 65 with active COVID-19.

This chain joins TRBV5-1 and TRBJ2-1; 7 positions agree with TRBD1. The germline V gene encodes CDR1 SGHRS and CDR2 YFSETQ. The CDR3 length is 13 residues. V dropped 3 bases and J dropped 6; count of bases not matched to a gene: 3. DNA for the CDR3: TGCGCCAGCAGCTCTGGACAGGCCAATGAGCAGTTCTTC. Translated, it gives CASSSGQANEQFF.

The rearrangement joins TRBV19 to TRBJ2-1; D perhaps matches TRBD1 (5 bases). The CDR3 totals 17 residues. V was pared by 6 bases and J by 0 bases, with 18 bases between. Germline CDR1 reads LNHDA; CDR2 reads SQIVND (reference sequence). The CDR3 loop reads CASSKWGRIISYNEQFF. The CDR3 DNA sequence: TGTGCCAGTAGCAAATGGGGCAGAATCATCTCCTACAATGAGCAGTTCTTC. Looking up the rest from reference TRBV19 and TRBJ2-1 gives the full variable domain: DGGITQSPKYLFRKEGQNVTLSCEQNLNHDAMYWYRQDPGQGLRLIYYSQIVNDFQKGDIAEGYSVSREKKESFPLTVTSAQKNPTAFYLCASSKWGRIISYNEQFFGPGTRLTVL.

The CDR3, as DNA: TGTGCCAGCAGCCCGGGACAGGGTGGGGGCAATGAGCAGTTCTTC. Amino acids: CASSPGQGGGNEQFF. The V call is TRBV7-7, the J call TRBJ2-1; 9 bases map to TRBD1. The CDR3 covers 15 residues. V shed 5 bases, J shed 6 bases, and the junction held 8 bases outside the gene matches. In germline, CDR1 is SSHAT, CDR2 FNYEAQ (reference sequence).

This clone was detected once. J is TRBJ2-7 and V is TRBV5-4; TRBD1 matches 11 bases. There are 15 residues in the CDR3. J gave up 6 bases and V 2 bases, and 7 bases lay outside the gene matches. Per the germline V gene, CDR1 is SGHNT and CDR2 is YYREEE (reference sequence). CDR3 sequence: CASSFWDRGSGEQYF. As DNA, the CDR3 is TGTGCCAGCAGCTTTTGGGACAGGGGGTCGGGCGAGCAGTACTTC.

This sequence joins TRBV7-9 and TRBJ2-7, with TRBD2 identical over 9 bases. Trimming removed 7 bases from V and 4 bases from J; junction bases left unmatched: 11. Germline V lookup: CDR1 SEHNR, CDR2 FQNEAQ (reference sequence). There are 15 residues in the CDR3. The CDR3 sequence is CASILSGSSLYEQYF. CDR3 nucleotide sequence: TGTGCCAGCATCCTTAGCGGGAGTTCCCTATACGAGCAGTACTTC.

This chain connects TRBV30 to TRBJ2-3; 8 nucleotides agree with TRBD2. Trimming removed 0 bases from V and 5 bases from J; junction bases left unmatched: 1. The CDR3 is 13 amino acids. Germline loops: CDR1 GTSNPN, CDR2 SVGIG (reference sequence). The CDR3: CAWSVRGGDTQYF. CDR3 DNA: TGTGCCTGGAGTGTTCGGGGGGGAGATACGCAGTATTTT.

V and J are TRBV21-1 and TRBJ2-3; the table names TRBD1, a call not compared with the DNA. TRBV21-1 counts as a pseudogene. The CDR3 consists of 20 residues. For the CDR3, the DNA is TGTGCCAGCAGCAAACTTAGAGACAGGGGGCGCGTGGGGCCCACAGATACGCAGTATTTT. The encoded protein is CASSKLRDRGRVGPTDTQYF.

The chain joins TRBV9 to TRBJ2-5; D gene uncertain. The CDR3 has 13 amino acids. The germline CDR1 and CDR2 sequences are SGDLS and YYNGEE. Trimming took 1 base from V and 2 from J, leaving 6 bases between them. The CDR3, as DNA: TGTGCCAGCAGCGTAACGGGTCAAGAGACCCAGTACTTC. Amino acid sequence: CASSVTGQETQYF.

CDR3 sequence reads: CASSESGFHGYTF. DNA of the CDR3: TGTGCCAGCAGTGAATCAGGGTTCCATGGCTACACCTTC. The rearrangement uses TRBV25-1 and TRBJ1-2; weak D call: TRBD1 (5 bases). Germline assignment: CDR1 MGHDK and CDR2 SYGVNS. With 1 base removed from V and 6 bases from J, the gap between germline ends came to 9 bases. The CDR3 extends over 13 amino acids.

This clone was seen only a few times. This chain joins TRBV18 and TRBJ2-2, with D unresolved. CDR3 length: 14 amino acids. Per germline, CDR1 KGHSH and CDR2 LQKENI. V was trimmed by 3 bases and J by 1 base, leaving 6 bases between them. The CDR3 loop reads CASSPRQNTGELFF. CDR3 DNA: TGTGCCAGCTCACCGAGACAGAACACCGGGGAGCTGTTTTTT.

CDR3 sequence (DNA): TGTGCCAGCAGCTTAGGACTAGGGGGGCGGCAGTTCTTC. Protein: CASSLGLGGRQFF. The rearrangement joins TRBV5-6 to TRBJ2-1; possibly TRBD2 for D (7 bases). The CDR3 totals 13 residues. The germline V gene has CDR1 SGHDT and CDR2 YYEEEE. V dropped 2 bases and J dropped 12 bases, with 15 bases sitting between them.

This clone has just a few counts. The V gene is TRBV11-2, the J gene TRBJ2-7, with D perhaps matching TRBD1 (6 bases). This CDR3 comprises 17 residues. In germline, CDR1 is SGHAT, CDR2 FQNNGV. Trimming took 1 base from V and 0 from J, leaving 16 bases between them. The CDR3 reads CASSLVFGGPSSYEQYF. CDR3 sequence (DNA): TGTGCCAGCAGCTTAGTCTTTGGGGGCCCCAGCTCCTACGAGCAGTACTTC. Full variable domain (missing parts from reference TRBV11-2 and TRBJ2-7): EAGVAQSPRYKIIEKRQSVAFWCNPISGHATLYWYQQILGQGPKLLIQFQNNGVVDDSQLPKDRFSAERLKGVDSTLKIQPAKLEDSAVYLCASSLVFGGPSSYEQYFGPGTRLTVT.

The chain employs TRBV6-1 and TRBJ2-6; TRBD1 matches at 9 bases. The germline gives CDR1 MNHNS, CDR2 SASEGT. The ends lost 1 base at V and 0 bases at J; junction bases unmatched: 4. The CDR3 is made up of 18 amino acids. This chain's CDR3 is CASSEGTGAYSGANVLTF. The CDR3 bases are TGTGCCAGCAGTGAAGGGACAGGGGCCTACTCTGGGGCCAACGTCCTGACTTTC.

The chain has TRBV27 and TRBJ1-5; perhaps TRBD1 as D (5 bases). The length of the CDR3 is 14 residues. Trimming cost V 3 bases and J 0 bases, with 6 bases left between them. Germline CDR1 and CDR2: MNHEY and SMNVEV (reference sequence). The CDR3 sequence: CASSLQGSNQPQHF. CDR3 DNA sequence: TGTGCCAGCAGTTTGCAGGGTAGCAATCAGCCCCAGCATTTT.

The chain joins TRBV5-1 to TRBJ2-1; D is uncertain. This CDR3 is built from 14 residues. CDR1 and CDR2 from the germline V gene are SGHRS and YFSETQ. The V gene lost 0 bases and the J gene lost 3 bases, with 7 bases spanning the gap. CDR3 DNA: TGCGCCAGCAGCTTGGAAAACAGCTACAATGAGCAGTTCTTC. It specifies CASSLENSYNEQFF.

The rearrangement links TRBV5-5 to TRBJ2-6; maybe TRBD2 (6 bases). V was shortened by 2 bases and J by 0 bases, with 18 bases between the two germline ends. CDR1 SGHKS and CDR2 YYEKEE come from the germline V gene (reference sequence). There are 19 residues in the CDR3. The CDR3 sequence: CASSFRPGASRSGANVLTF. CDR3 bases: TGTGCCAGCAGCTTTCGGCCGGGAGCCTCCCGCTCTGGGGCCAACGTCCTGACTTTC.

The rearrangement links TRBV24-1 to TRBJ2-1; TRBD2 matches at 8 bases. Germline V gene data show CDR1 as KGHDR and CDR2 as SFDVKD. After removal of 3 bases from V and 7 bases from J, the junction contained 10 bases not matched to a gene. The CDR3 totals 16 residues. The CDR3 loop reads CATSDSSGTDRNEQFF. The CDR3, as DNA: TGTGCCACCAGTGATAGTAGCGGGACGGATCGGAATGAGCAGTTCTTC.

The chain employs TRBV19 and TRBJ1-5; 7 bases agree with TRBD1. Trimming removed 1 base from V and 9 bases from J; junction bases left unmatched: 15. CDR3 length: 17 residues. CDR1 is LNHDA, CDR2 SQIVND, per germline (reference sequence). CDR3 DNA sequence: TGTGCCAGTAGTATAGCCTTGACAGGGAGTGCCCCTTGGCCCCAGCATTTT. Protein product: CASSIALTGSAPWPQHF.

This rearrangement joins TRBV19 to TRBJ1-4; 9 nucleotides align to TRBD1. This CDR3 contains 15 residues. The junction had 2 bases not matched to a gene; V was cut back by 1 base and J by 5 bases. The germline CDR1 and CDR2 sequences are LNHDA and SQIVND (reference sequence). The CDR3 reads CASSIVGTGNEKLFF. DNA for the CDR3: TGTGCCAGTAGTATAGTTGGGACAGGGAATGAAAAACTGTTTTTT.